Sequencing of this T cell receptor beta chain was carried out in a study of T cell responses to AZD1222 COVID-19 vaccine. For the study at large: Whether given at about 4 or about 12 weeks, second doses were pooled. Regarding the study as a whole: Donors were chiefly white British, with a greater number of females, and clonal diversity was perhaps underestimated. Spike-specific TCR repertoires showed rising breadth and depth after two AZD1222 doses.

CDR3 length: 19 amino acids. Germline values: CDR1 MGHRA, CDR2 YSYEKL. V trimming: 3 bases; J trimming: 7 bases; junction bases outside the gene matches: 12. A word on this clone: Its antigen remains unidentified.

Generated by immunoSEQ multiplex PCR, the TCRdb table keeps only in-frame clones and is missing some. The repertoire holds about 140,000 clones, with roughly 89% as singletons. The rearrangement joins TRBV4-1 to TRBJ2-1, with 16 bases lining up with TRBD2. This sequence originates from an adult in good health. This sample comprised peripheral blood, obtained on day 0 of AZD1222 vaccination. The CDR3 spells CASSHPGLAGGPMLNEQFF. In DNA, the CDR3 is TGCGCCAGCAGCCACCCGGGACTAGCGGGAGGGCCCATGTTAAATGAGCAGTTCTTC.